The TCR beta chain under discussion was sequenced for a study of cytomegalovirus exposure and HLA in healthy donors. General study points: Rare TCR sequences predominated, though certain public TCRs were found in many donors. Confirmation in vitro established that a few CMV-associated chains were specific for CMV antigens. The authors listed around 150 TCR beta chains as cytomegalovirus-associated.

V lost 0 bases to trimming and J lost 0 bases; unmatched junction nucleotides: 2. CDR1 SGHRS and CDR2 YFSETQ come from the germline V gene. The CDR3 contains 15 residues. Profiled with immunoSEQ multiplex PCR; TCRdb holds only in-frame clones, not every one. The profile shows 200,000 to 250,000 clones, about 86% of them singletons. Regarding this clone: The antigen remains undetermined.

The gene calls are TRBV5-1 and TRBJ2-7, with 8 positions matching TRBD2. This clonotype was obtained from a young man in good health and CMV-seronegative. The sample consisted of PBMCs. CDR3 loop: CASSLASGSSYEQYF. The CDR3 bases are TGCGCCAGCAGCTTGGCCAGCGGGAGCTCCTACGAGCAGTACTTC.